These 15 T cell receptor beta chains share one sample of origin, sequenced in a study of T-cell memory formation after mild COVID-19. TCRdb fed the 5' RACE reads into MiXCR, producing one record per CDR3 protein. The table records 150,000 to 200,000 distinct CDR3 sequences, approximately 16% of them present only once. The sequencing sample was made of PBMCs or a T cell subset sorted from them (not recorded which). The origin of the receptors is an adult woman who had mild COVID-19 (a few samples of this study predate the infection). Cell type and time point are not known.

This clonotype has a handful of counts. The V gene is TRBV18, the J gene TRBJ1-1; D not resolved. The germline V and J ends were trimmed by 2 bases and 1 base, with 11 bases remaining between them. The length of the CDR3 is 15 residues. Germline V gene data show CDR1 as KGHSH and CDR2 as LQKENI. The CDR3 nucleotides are TGTGCCAGCTCACCAGGGAGGGTAGGGAACACTGAAGCTTTCTTT. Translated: CASSPGRVGNTEAFF.

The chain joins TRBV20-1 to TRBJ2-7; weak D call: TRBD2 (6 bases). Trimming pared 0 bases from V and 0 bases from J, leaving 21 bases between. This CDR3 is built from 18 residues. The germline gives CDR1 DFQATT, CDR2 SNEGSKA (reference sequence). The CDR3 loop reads CSARDPFLGGTSSYEQYF. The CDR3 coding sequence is TGCAGTGCTAGAGATCCTTTCTTAGGCGGGACCAGCTCCTACGAGCAGTACTTC.

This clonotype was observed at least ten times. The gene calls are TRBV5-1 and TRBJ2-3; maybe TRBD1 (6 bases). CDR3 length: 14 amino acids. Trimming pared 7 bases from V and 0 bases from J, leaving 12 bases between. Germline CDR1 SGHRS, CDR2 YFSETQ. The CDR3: CASSGQPSTDTQYF. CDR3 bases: TGCGCCAGCTCCGGACAGCCGAGCACAGATACGCAGTATTTT.

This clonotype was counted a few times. CDR3 nucleotides: TGTGCCAGCAGCCAAGGAGGGGGGACCTACAATGAGCAGTTCTTC. Protein sequence: CASSQGGGTYNEQFF. This chain joins TRBV4-2 and TRBJ2-1; D is tentatively TRBD1 or TRBD2 (6 bases each). CDR3 length equals 15 residues. Looked up from germline, CDR1 is LGHNA and CDR2 is YNFKEQ. V was shortened by 1 base and J by 2 bases, with 9 bases between the two germline ends.

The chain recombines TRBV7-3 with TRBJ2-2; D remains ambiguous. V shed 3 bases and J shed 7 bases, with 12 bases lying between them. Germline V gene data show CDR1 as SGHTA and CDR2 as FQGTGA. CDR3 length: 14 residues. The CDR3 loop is CASSFLPPGGELFF. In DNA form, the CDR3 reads TGTGCCAGCAGCTTTTTACCCCCGGGCGGGGAGCTGTTTTTT.

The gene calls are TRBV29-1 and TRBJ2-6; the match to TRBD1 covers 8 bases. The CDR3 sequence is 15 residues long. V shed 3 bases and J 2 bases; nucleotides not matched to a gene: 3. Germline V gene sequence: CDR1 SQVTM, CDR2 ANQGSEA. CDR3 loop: CSVEGRGPGANVLTF. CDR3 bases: TGCAGCGTTGAGGGCAGGGGGCCTGGGGCCAACGTCCTGACTTTC.

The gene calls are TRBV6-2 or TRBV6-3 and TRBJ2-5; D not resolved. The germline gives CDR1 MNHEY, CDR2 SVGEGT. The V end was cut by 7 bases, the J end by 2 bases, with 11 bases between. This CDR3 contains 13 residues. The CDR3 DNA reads TGTGCCAGCATGAAGGAATTTCAAGAGACCCAGTACTTC. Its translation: CASMKEFQETQYF.

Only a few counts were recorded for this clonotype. The CDR3: CASSSPRSSSYEQYF. In DNA form, the CDR3 reads TGCGCCAGCAGCTCCCCAAGGTCGAGCTCCTACGAGCAGTACTTC. The V gene is TRBV5-1, the J gene TRBJ2-7, with D uncertain. V was clipped by 3 bases and J by 0 bases, with 13 bases between them. The CDR3 sequence is 15 residues long. CDR1 SGHRS and CDR2 YFSETQ come from the germline V gene. The full variable domain, rest sourced from reference TRBV5-1 and TRBJ2-7, is KAGVTQTPRYLIKTRGQQVTLSCSPISGHRSVSWYQQTPGQGLQFLFEYFSETQRNKGNFPGRFSGRQFSNSRSEMNVSTLELGDSALYLCASSSPRSSSYEQYFGPGTRLTVT.

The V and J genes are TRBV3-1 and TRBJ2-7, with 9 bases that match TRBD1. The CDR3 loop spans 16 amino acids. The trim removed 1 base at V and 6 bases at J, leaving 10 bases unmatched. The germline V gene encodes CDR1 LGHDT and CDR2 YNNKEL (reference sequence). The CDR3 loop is CASSQAGTGKLGEQYF. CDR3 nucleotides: TGTGCCAGCAGCCAAGCCGGGACAGGGAAACTGGGCGAGCAGTACTTC.

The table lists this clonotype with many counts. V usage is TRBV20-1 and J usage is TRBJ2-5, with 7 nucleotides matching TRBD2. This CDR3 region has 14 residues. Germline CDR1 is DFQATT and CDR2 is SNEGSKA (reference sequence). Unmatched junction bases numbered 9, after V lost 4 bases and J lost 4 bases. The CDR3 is CSAKSGGSGETQYF. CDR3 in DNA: TGCAGTGCTAAGTCAGGCGGGAGTGGAGAGACCCAGTACTTC.

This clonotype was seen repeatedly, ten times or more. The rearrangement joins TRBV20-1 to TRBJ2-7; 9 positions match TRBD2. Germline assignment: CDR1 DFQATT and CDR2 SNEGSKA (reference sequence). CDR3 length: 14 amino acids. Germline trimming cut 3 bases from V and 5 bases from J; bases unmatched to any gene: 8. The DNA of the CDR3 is TGCAGTGCTAGGGATGCCGGGACTAGCCACGAGCAGTACTTC. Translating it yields CSARDAGTSHEQYF.

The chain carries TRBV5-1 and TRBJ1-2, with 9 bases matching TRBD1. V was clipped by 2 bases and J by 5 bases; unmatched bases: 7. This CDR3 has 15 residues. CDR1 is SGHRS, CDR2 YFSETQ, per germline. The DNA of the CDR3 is TGCGCCAGCAGCTTAACAGGGGGCGGTCGGTATGGCTACACCTTC. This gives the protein CASSLTGGGRYGYTF.

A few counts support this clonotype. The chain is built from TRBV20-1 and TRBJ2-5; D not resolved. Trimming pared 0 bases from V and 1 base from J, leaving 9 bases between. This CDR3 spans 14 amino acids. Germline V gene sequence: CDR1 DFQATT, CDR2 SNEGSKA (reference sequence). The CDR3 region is CSARDRVAQETQYF. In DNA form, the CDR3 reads TGCAGTGCTAGAGATCGAGTGGCCCAAGAGACCCAGTACTTC.

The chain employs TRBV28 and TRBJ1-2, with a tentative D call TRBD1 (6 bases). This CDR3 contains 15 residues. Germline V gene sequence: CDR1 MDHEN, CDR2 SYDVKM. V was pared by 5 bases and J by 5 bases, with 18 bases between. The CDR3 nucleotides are TGTGCCAGCAGTCTCGGCCTGGGGGACATTTATGGCTACACCTTC. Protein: CASSLGLGDIYGYTF.

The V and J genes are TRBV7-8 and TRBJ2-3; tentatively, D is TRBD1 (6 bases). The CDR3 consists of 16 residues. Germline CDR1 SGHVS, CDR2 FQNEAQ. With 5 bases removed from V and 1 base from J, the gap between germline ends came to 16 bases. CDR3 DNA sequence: TGTGCCAGCAGCCGAGACCAGACAGGACGCACAGATACGCAGTATTTT. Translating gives CASSRDQTGRTDTQYF.